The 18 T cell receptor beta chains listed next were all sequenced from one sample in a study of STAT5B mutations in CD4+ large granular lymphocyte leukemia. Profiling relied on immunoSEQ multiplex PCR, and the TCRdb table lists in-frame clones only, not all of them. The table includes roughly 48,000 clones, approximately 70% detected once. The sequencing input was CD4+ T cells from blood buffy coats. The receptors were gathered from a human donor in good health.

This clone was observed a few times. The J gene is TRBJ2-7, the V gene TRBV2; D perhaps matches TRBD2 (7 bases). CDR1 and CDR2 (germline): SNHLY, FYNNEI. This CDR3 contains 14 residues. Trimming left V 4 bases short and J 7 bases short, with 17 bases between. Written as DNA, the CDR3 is TGTGCCAGCAGTGGAGGAGGGGGGGCCCTGGAGCAGTACTTC. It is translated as CASSGGGGALEQYF.

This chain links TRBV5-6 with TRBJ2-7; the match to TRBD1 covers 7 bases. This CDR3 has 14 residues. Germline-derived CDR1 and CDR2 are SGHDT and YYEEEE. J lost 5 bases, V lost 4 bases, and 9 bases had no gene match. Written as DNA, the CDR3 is TGTGCCAGCAGCGCCAGACAGGGTTGGGACGAGCAGTACGTC. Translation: CASSARQGWDEQYV.

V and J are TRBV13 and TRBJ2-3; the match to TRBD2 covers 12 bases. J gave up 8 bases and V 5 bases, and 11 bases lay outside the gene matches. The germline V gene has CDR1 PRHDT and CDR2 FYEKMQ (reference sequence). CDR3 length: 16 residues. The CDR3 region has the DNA TGTGCCAGCAGCGTACCGACTAGCGGGGGCCCAGCTACGCAGTATTTT. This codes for CASSVPTSGGPATQYF. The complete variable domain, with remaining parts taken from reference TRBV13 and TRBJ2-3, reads AAGVIQSPRHLIKEKRETATLKCYPIPRHDTVYWYQQGPGQDPQFLISFYEKMQSDKGSIPDRFSAQQFSDYHSELNMSSLELGDSALYFCASSVPTSGGPATQYFGPGTRLTVL.

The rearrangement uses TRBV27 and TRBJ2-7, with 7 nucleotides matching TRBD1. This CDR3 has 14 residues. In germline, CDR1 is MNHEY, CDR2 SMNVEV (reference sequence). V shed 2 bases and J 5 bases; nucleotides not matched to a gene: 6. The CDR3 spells CASSLRVTGNEQYF. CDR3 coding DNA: TGTGCCAGCAGTTTACGGGTGACAGGGAACGAGCAGTACTTC.

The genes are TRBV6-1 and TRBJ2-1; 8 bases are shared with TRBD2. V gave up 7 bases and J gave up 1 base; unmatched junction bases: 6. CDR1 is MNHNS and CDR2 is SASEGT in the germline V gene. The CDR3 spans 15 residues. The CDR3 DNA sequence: TGTGCCAGCATCGGCACGGGGGGGTCCTACAATGAGCAGTTCTTC. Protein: CASIGTGGSYNEQFF.

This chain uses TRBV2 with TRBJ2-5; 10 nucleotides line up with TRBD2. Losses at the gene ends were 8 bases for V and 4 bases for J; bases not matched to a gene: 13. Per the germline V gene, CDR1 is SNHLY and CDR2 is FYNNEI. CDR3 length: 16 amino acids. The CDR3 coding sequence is TGTGCCAGCTTGTCCCACCTTAGCGGGGGGCTAGAGACCCAGTACTTC. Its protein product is CASLSHLSGGLETQYF.

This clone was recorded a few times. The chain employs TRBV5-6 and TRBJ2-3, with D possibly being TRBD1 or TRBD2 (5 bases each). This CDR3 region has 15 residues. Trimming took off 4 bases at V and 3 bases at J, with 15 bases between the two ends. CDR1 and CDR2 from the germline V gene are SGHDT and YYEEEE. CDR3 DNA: TGTGCCAGCAGCCTGACCGGGACCCCAACAGATACGCAGTATTTT. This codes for CASSLTGTPTDTQYF.

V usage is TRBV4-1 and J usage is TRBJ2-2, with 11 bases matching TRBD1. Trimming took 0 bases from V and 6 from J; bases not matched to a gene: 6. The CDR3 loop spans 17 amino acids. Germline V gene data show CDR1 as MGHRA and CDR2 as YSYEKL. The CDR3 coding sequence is TGCGCCAGCAGCCAAGACCCGGGACAGGGGGTACCCGGGGAGCTGTTTTTT. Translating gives CASSQDPGQGVPGELFF.

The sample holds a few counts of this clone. The CDR3, as DNA: TGTGCCAGCAGTTCTGACGACGAGCAGTACTTC. This gives the protein CASSSDDEQYF. The J gene is TRBJ2-7, the V gene TRBV28; no clear D gene. The CDR3 sequence is 11 residues long. V was cut by 4 bases and J by 5 bases, with 6 bases left in between. Germline assignment: CDR1 MDHEN and CDR2 SYDVKM.

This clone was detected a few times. CDR3 in DNA: TGTGCCAGCAGTGGCGTAACGAGGCAGGAGACCCAGTACTTC. Translated: CASSGVTRQETQYF. The chain joins TRBV2 to TRBJ2-5; D is ambiguous. This CDR3 is built from 14 residues. Germline V gives CDR1 SNHLY, CDR2 FYNNEI. V lost 4 bases and J 5 bases, leaving 14 bases between the germline ends. The entire variable domain, with the rest obtained from reference TRBV2 and TRBJ2-5, is as follows: EPEVTQTPSHQVTQMGQEVILRCVPISNHLYFYWYRQILGQKVEFLVSFYNNEISEKSEIFDDQFSVERPDGSNFTLKIRSTKLEDSAMYFCASSGVTRQETQYFGPGTRLLVL.

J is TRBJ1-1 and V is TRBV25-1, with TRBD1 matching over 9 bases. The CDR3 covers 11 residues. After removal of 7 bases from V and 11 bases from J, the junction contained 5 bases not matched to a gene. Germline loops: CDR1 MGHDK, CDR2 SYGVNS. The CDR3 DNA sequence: TGTGCCAGCATCGGGACAGGGCTTGCTTTCTTT. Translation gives CASIGTGLAFF.

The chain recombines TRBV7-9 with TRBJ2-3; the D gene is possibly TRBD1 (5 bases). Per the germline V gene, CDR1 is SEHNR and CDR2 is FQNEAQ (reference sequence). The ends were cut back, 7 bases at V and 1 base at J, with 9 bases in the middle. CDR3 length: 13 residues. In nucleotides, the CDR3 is TGTGCCAGCACTCTACAGGGCACAGATACGCAGTATTTT. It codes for CASTLQGTDTQYF.

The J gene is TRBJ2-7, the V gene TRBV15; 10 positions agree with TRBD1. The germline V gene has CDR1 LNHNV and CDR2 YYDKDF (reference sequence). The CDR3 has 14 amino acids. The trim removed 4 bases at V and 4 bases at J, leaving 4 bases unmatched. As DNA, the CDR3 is TGTGCCACCAGCAAGGGGGGACAGGGGTACGAGCAGTACGTC. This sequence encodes CATSKGGQGYEQYV.

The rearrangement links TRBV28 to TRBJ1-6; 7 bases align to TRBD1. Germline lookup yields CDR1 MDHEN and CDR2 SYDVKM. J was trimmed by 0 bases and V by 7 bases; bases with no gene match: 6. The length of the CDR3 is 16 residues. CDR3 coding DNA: TGTGCCAGCAACATTCCAGGGGGCTCCTATAATTCACCCCTCCACTTT. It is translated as CASNIPGGSYNSPLHF.

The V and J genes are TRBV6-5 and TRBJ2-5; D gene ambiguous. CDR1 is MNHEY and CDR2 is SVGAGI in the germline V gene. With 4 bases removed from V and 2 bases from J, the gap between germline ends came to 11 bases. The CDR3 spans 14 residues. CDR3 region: CASSSGHKQETQYF. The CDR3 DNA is TGTGCCAGCAGTTCTGGGCATAAGCAAGAGACCCAGTACTTC.

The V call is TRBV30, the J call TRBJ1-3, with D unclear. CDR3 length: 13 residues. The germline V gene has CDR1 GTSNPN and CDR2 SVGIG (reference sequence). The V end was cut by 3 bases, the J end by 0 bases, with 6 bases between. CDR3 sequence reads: CAWRGGSGNTIYF. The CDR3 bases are TGTGCCTGGAGGGGAGGCTCTGGAAACACCATATATTTT.

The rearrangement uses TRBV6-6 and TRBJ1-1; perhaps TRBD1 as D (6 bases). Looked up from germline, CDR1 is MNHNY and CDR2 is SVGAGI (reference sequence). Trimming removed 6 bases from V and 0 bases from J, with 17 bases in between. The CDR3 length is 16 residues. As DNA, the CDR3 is TGTGCCAGCAGACCTGACCCAGGGGTCATGAACACTGAAGCTTTCTTT. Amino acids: CASRPDPGVMNTEAFF.

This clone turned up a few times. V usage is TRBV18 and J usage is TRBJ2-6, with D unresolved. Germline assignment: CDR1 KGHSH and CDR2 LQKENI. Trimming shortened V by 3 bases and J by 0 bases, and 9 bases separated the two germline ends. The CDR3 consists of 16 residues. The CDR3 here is CASSPQTLSGANVLTF. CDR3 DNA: TGTGCCAGCTCACCCCAGACACTCTCTGGGGCCAACGTCCTGACTTTC.